The 16 T cell receptor beta chains reported below all come from one sample, sequenced in a study of blood T cells in healthy people across ages. Sample-barcoded 5' priming and a J-beta primer mix drove a second PCR of roughly 7 to 11 cycles. TCRdb reprocessed the 5' RACE reads via MiXCR and lists one record per CDR3 protein. This table holds about 1.6 million distinct CDR3 sequences, roughly 32% found once. Sequenced: blood. Receptor source: a woman aged 25-40 years in good health.

A few counts support this clonotype. The gene calls are TRBV5-1 and TRBJ2-1; D remains unclear. The CDR3 loop spans 13 amino acids. V lost 2 bases to trimming and J lost 5 bases, with 8 bases between them. Germline V lookup: CDR1 SGHRS, CDR2 YFSETQ. The CDR3 sequence is CASSLSANNEQFF. As DNA, the CDR3 is TGCGCCAGCAGCTTAAGCGCTAACAATGAGCAGTTCTTC.

Worth noting for this clonotype: Sequence at one end of the junction differs from germline and may be a read error. The chain joins TRBV20-1 to TRBJ1-5; TRBD1 matches 7 bases. In germline, CDR1 is DFQATT, CDR2 SNEGSKA (reference sequence). This CDR3 is 14 amino acids long. The CDR3 DNA reads TGCAGTGCTAGAGGGACAGGTGTAACTCAGCCTCAGCATTTT. Its protein product is CSARGTGVTQPQHF.

This clonotype appeared a few times. The chain employs TRBV10-3 and TRBJ2-3, with no clear D. CDR1 is ENHRY and CDR2 is SYGVKD in the germline V gene. The CDR3 length is 12 residues. V was clipped by 7 bases and J by 2 bases, with 7 bases between them. In DNA form, the CDR3 reads TGTGCCATCACTGACACCACAGATACGCAGTATTTT. Encoded protein: CAITDTTDTQYF.

CDR3 amino acids: CASSEAGRWSLGEQYF. As DNA, the CDR3 is TGTGCCAGCAGTGAAGCTGGGAGGTGGAGTTTGGGCGAGCAGTACTTC. V usage is TRBV6-1 and J usage is TRBJ2-7, with D perhaps TRBD2 (6 bases). V lost 0 bases and J 6 bases, leaving 18 bases between the germline ends. Germline V gene data show CDR1 as MNHNS and CDR2 as SASEGT. The CDR3 extends over 16 amino acids.

This clonotype was recorded at least ten times. The chain combines TRBV9 with TRBJ2-5; unclear D gene. There are 13 residues in the CDR3. With 3 bases removed from V and 4 bases from J, the gap between germline ends came to 10 bases. From germline, CDR1 is SGDLS and CDR2 YYNGEE. CDR3 protein: CASSGPFGETQYF. The CDR3 DNA reads as TGTGCCAGCAGCGGCCCGTTTGGAGAGACCCAGTACTTC.

This chain joins TRBV12-3 or TRBV12-4 and TRBJ2-3; 12 bases map to TRBD2. J was trimmed by 0 bases and V by 6 bases; bases with no gene match: 7. This CDR3 contains 17 residues. The CDR3 spells CASSPTSGRSSTDTQYF. CDR3 DNA: TGTGCCAGCAGCCCTACTAGCGGGAGGTCTAGCACAGATACGCAGTATTTT.

This clonotype was detected once. V and J are TRBV7-9 and TRBJ2-2; perhaps D is TRBD1 or TRBD2 (5 bases each). In germline, CDR1 is SEHNR, CDR2 FQNEAQ (reference sequence). The CDR3 extends over 16 amino acids. V shed 5 bases and J shed 4 bases, with 17 bases lying between them. The CDR3 bases are TGTGCCAGCAGCCCGACAGCAGCGGCGAGCACCGGGGAGCTGTTTTTT. Amino acids: CASSPTAAASTGELFF.

The V gene is TRBV27, the J gene TRBJ2-5, with no clear D. The J call may be in error: the DNA end matches TRBJ2-7 better. Germline CDR1 MNHEY, CDR2 SMNVEV (reference sequence). CDR3 length equals 17 residues. For the CDR3, the DNA is TGTGCCAGCAGTCCCCCTCCCGCCGAGTTCTCGAACTACGAGCAGTACTTC. Protein product: CASSPPPAEFSNYEQYF.

This chain connects TRBV20-1 to TRBJ2-7; D may match TRBD1 or TRBD2 (5 bases each). The germline V and J ends were trimmed by 5 bases and 2 bases, with 16 bases remaining between them. Per germline, CDR1 DFQATT and CDR2 SNEGSKA (reference sequence). This CDR3 has 14 amino acids. The CDR3 reads CSARRGAGTYEQYF. In DNA form, the CDR3 reads TGCAGTGCTCGAAGGGGAGCTGGTACCTACGAGCAGTACTTC.

The chain recombines TRBV6-1 with TRBJ2-7; TRBD2 matches at 7 bases. CDR3 length: 16 amino acids. The J segment lost 0 bases and the V segment lost 0 bases, leaving 5 bases of the junction unmatched. Germline V gives CDR1 MNHNS, CDR2 SASEGT. CDR3: CASSEAGRLSSYEQYF. As DNA, the CDR3 is TGTGCCAGCAGTGAAGCCGGGAGGTTGAGCTCCTACGAGCAGTACTTC.

This clonotype has ten or more counts. The chain employs TRBV2 and TRBJ2-7; D not resolved. The V end was cut by 3 bases, the J end by 4 bases, with 10 bases between. The CDR3 loop spans 13 amino acids. Germline V gene lookup returns CDR1 SNHLY and CDR2 FYNNEI. The CDR3 here is CASSDTRRYEQYF. DNA for the CDR3: TGTGCCAGCAGTGATACTCGACGGTACGAGCAGTACTTC.

This sequence joins TRBV7-8 and TRBJ2-1; TRBD2 matches at 8 bases. With 3 bases clipped from V and 7 bases from J, the junction kept 11 bases outside the gene matches. CDR1 SGHVS and CDR2 FQNEAQ come from the germline V gene. CDR3 length: 16 amino acids. The CDR3 sequence: CASSLEGTRLPNEQFF. In DNA form, the CDR3 reads TGTGCCAGCAGCTTGGAGGGGACTAGGCTCCCGAATGAGCAGTTCTTC.

The DNA for the CDR3 is TGCAGTGTACTGGAGGGCTACACCTTC. Its protein product is CSVLEGYTF. The chain has TRBV20-1 and TRBJ1-2; D not resolved. This CDR3 is 9 amino acids long. Per the germline V gene, CDR1 is DFQATT and CDR2 is SNEGSKA (reference sequence). V lost 7 bases and J lost 8, with 8 bases in between.

The V gene is TRBV5-1, the J gene TRBJ2-1; 11 bases agree with TRBD2. The germline V gene encodes CDR1 SGHRS and CDR2 YFSETQ. The CDR3 runs 17 residues. With V trimmed by 4 bases and J by 2 bases, 8 bases remained unmatched. CDR3 in DNA: TGCGCCAGCAGCAGCACTAGCGGGAGTGGGGCCTACAATGAGCAGTTCTTC. It translates to CASSSTSGSGAYNEQFF.

This clonotype was detected only a few times. The chain combines TRBV7-6 with TRBJ2-7; maybe TRBD2 (6 bases). The CDR3 contains 18 residues. Germline lookup yields CDR1 SGHVS and CDR2 FNYEAQ. Trimming left V 1 base short and J 0 bases short, with 19 bases between. In DNA, the CDR3 is TGTGCCAGCAGCTTAGAGCGAGGGGACTTCGACAGCTCCTACGAGCAGTACTTC. It yields the protein CASSLERGDFDSSYEQYF.

This clonotype was counted at least ten times. The chain links TRBV7-9 to TRBJ2-5; D not resolved. Germline loops: CDR1 SEHNR, CDR2 FQNEAQ (reference sequence). Trimming shortened V by 6 bases and J by 5 bases, and 13 bases separated the two germline ends. This CDR3 has 13 amino acids. The CDR3 nucleotides are TGTGCCAGCAGTGGCCCCAACGAGGAGACCCAGTACTTC. Its protein is CASSGPNEETQYF.